This entry describes one T cell receptor beta chain. What antigen it recognizes has not been identified. Base quality data are lacking; no much larger clone is found one base away. The CDR3 regions of human TCRbeta chains were analyzed by immunosequencing. On the authors' methods: Repertoire TCRs were matched against a reference library of SARS-CoV-2-specific TCRs generated with the MIRA antigen-specificity platform. Breadth was defined as the fraction of unique TCRs that were SARS-CoV-2-associated, and depth was defined as the fraction of total T cells that were SARS-CoV-2-associated. Using the MIRA data, each spike-specific TCR was mapped to the spike region that the TCR reacts to and placed in a CD4 or CD8 class. Log10-transformed breadth and depth values were compared by one-way ANOVA with Sidak's multiple comparisons tests. TCRdb holds this immuneACCESS table with in-frame rearrangements only. Some clones are missing; in checked studies, unresolved V genes explain under half, and the rest has no known cause. Clonal size and the V and J genes are those of that table, whereas D and trimming came from the DNA. The sample table holds around 110,000 clones, of which 92% were seen once. Around 8.6% of the sample lies in the top ten.

This sample is drawn from a study of T cell responses to AZD1222 COVID-19 vaccine (dated by TCRdb to the early 2020s). About the full investigation: TCR sequencing covered approximately 230 trial participants: 207 given two doses of AZD1222 and 26 given two doses of MenACWY control vaccine. Trial participants were enrolled by age into 18-55, 56-69 and 70-plus year subgroups, with roughly 150, 30 and 60 TCR-sequenced participants respectively.

The time point label of this sample denotes: about 28 days (+/-7) after the second vaccine dose. AZD1222 recipients with second doses at about 4 weeks or about 12 weeks were pooled, because spike-specific TCR depth and breadth did not differ between schedules. Vaccinee samples came from UK trials COV001 and COV002, including a single-blind randomized controlled phase 2/3 trial of AZD1222 (ChAdOx1 nCoV-19) in healthy adults. Trial participant PBMC samples were collected at day 0 and day 28 after the second dose for TCRbeta chain sequencing. General findings and caveats noted by the study authors: After two AZD1222 doses, spike-specific TCR breadth and depth were significantly higher than at day 0 and than in MenACWY recipients. No day 14 peak-response samples were available, so repertoires were characterized only after the peak T cell response. CD4 TCRs associated with the vaccine covered the entire spike protein, and the dominant responses were in regions 160-218 and 743-854. Reportedly, close to half of the unique spike-specific TCRs recognized epitopes lying outside the regions that are mutated in the B.1.351 and B.1.1.7 variants. Most participants were white British and females outnumbered males, and the authors suggested that clonal diversity may have been underestimated. Only five or six AZD1222 recipients were SARS-CoV-2 seropositive at baseline, limiting conclusions about previously exposed vaccinees. In the small 56-69-year group, the increase in depth fell short of significance, most likely because of low power.

Here the sequenced sample was peripheral blood, taken 28 days after the second AZD1222 dose. This sequence was found in an adult who received the AZD1222 COVID-19 vaccine.

Here the CDR3 is given as CASSSGTKNNYGYTF. The nucleotide sequence is TGTGCCAGCAGTTCCGGGACAAAAAATAACTATGGCTACACCTTC. The chain was built from TRBV6-2 or TRBV6-3 and TRBJ1-2, and possibly TRBD1, on 6 matching bases. CDR1 and CDR2 are drawn from the germline V gene: MNHEY, SVGEGT. Trimming costs V 4 bases and J 1 base, and their ends lie 13 bases apart. The CDR3 spans 15 residues, from the cysteine through the phenylalanine. Only CDR3 DNA remains: 45 bases, in frame from the first base.